This TCR beta chain was retrieved from a study of long-term antiretroviral therapy in people with HIV. The CDR3 contains 11 residues. V shed 4 bases and J shed 7 bases, with 7 bases lying between them. Germline CDR1 is SQVTM and CDR2 is ANQGSEA. immunoSEQ v3.0 was run at survey level. Only in-frame clones appear in the TCRdb table, and some are missing; sequencing was by immunoSEQ multiplex PCR. The data show 12,000 to 15,000 clones, around 90% seen once. The chain couples TRBV29-1 to TRBJ2-2; TRBD1 is a possible D gene (5 bases). Sequencing used unsorted PBMCs, obtained 6.2 years after starting antiretroviral therapy. The TCR originated in a man in his forties with HIV. The CDR3 is CSVGRGGELFF. CDR3 DNA: TGCAGCGTTGGAAGGGGCGGGGAGCTGTTTTTT.